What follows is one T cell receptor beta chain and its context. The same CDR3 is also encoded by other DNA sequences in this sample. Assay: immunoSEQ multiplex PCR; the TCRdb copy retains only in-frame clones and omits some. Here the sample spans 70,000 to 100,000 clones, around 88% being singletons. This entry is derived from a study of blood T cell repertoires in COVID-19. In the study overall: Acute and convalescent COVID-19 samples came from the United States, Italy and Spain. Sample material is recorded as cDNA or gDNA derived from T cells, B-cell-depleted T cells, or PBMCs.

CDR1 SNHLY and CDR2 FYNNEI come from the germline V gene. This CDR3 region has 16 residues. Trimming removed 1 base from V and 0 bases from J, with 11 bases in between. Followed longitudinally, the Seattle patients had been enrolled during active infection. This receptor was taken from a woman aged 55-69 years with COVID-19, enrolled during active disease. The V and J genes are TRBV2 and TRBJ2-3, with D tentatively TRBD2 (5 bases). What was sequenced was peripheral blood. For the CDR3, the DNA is TGTGCCAGCAGTGAAGGTAGCGCCGCTAGCACAGATACGCAGTATTTT. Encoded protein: CASSEGSAASTDTQYF. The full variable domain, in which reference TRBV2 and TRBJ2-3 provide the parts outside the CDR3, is EPEVTQTPSHQVTQMGQEVILRCVPISNHLYFYWYRQILGQKVEFLVSFYNNEISEKSEIFDDQFSVERPDGSNFTLKIRSTKLEDSAMYFCASSEGSAASTDTQYFGPGTRLTVL.